The 26 T cell receptor beta chains presented below share a single source sample, sequenced in a study of PD-1 blockade in mismatch repair-deficient tumors. Using immunoSEQ multiplex PCR, the repertoire was profiled, and TCRdb retains in-frame clones only, with some absent. The data hold some 110,000 clones, with 65% to 80% observed a single time. Sequences were derived from peripheral blood, sampled 60 to 65 weeks after starting pembrolizumab. The receptors stem from an adult with mismatch repair-deficient cancer.

The V gene is TRBV15, the J gene TRBJ2-1; D gene uncertain. V lost 4 bases, J lost 5 bases, and 12 bases lay in between. The CDR3 sequence is 14 residues long. From germline, CDR1 is LNHNV and CDR2 YYDKDF (reference sequence). CDR3 in amino acids: CATSNQIDNNEQFF. The CDR3 nucleotides are TGTGCCACCAGCAACCAAATTGACAACAATGAGCAGTTCTTC.

The chain has TRBV6-5 and TRBJ2-1; possibly TRBD1 for D (6 bases). V lost 6 bases to trimming and J lost 4 bases, with 7 bases between them. CDR1 and CDR2 from the germline V gene are MNHEY and SVGAGI. The length of the CDR3 is 12 residues. The CDR3 DNA sequence: TGTGCCAGCAGGACAGGTTACAATGAGCAGTTCTTC. It yields the protein CASRTGYNEQFF.

V and J are TRBV19 and TRBJ1-5, with TRBD1 matching 7 bases. The germline CDR1 and CDR2 sequences are LNHDA and SQIVND (reference sequence). The CDR3 sequence is 15 residues long. The V and J ends lost 1 base and 2 bases, in that order; junction bases with no gene match: 2. The DNA for the CDR3 is TGTGCCAGTAGTATAGCGGGACAGCGCAATCAGCCCCAGCATTTT. Its translation is CASSIAGQRNQPQHF.

This chain joins TRBV10-3 and TRBJ2-7, with D possibly being TRBD1 or TRBD2 (5 bases each). CDR1 and CDR2 (germline): ENHRY, SYGVKD. V lost 10 bases to trimming and J lost 0 bases, with 16 bases between them. This CDR3 contains 14 residues. CDR3 sequence: CATGATGSSYEQYF. CDR3 coding DNA: TGTGCCACCGGGGCCACGGGAAGCTCCTACGAGCAGTACTTC.

The gene calls are TRBV5-6 and TRBJ2-7; the match to TRBD2 covers 15 bases. The germline V gene encodes CDR1 SGHDT and CDR2 YYEEEE. Trimming at V came to 1 base and at J to 2 bases, leaving 4 bases not matched to a gene. The CDR3 has 17 amino acids. The CDR3 DNA reads TGTGCCAGCAGCTTGAGGACTAGCGGGAGGGCCGCCTACGAGCAGTACTTC. Amino acid sequence: CASSLRTSGRAAYEQYF. The variable domain in full, completed from reference TRBV5-6 and TRBJ2-7, reads DAGVTQSPTHLIKTRGQQVTLRCSPKSGHDTVSWYQQALGQGPQFIFQYYEEEERQRGNFPDRFSGHQFPNYSSELNVNALLLGDSALYLCASSLRTSGRAAYEQYFGPGTRLTVT.

The V call is TRBV19, the J call TRBJ2-3; no clear D. In germline, CDR1 is LNHDA, CDR2 SQIVND (reference sequence). CDR3 length: 16 residues. V was shortened by 4 bases and J by 2 bases, with 16 bases between the two germline ends. CDR3 sequence (DNA): TGTGCCAGTAGTACCTTCTCCCCAATCCTCACAGATACGCAGTATTTT. This translates into CASSTFSPILTDTQYF.

This clone was recorded a few times. The V call is TRBV6-6, the J call TRBJ2-7, with a possible D match to TRBD1 (5 bases). The CDR3 loop spans 14 amino acids. V was shortened by 2 bases and J by 0 bases, with 8 bases between the two germline ends. Germline V gene lookup returns CDR1 MNHNY and CDR2 SVGAGI (reference sequence). CDR3 amino acids: CASSYGQGSYEQYF. CDR3 nucleotide sequence: TGTGCCAGCAGTTACGGGCAGGGCTCCTACGAGCAGTACTTC.

V gene TRBV7-9 combines with J gene TRBJ2-7; the D is unclear. Germline V CDR1 and CDR2: SEHNR, FQNEAQ (reference sequence). Trimming pared 3 bases from V and 3 bases from J, leaving 6 bases between. This CDR3 is built from 12 residues. The CDR3 DNA reads TGTGCCAGCAGCTTTAGTGACTACGAGCAGTACTTC. It is translated as CASSFSDYEQYF. Full variable domain (missing parts from reference TRBV7-9 and TRBJ2-7): DTGVSQNPRHKITKRGQNVTFRCDPISEHNRLYWYRQTLGQGPEFLTYFQNEAQLEKSRLLSDRFSAERPKGSFSTLEIQRTEQGDSAMYLCASSFSDYEQYFGPGTRLTVT.

The chain uses TRBV28 and TRBJ1-5; D uncertain. The CDR3 is 15 amino acids. Germline CDR1 is MDHEN and CDR2 is SYDVKM. V lost 5 bases and J 0 bases, leaving 11 bases between the germline ends. DNA of the CDR3: TGTGCCAGCAGTACGGTAACCCTTAGCAATCAGCCCCAGCATTTT. Translating it yields CASSTVTLSNQPQHF. The whole variable domain, filled in from reference TRBV28 and TRBJ1-5, reads DVKVTQSSRYLVKRTGEKVFLECVQDMDHENMFWYRQDPGLGLRLIYFSYDVKMKEKGDIPEGYSVSREKKERFSLILESASTNQTSMYLCASSTVTLSNQPQHFGDGTRLSIL.

The chain carries TRBV7-9 and TRBJ2-1; 12 bases map to TRBD2. Germline CDR1 is SEHNR and CDR2 is FQNEAQ (reference sequence). J was trimmed by 4 bases and V by 5 bases; bases with no gene match: 9. This CDR3 is 17 amino acids long. The chain's CDR3 is CASSLRPTSGSYNEQFF. The CDR3 nucleotides are TGTGCCAGCAGCCTTCGACCGACTAGCGGGAGTTACAATGAGCAGTTCTTC.

This clone is a singleton in its sample. V and J are TRBV10-3 and TRBJ1-1, with 7 bases that match TRBD1. Germline V gene sequence: CDR1 ENHRY, CDR2 SYGVKD. This CDR3 has 13 amino acids. V was pared by 5 bases and J by 7 bases, with 7 bases of the junction left unmatched. CDR3 in amino acids: CAISRDRAIEAFF. The CDR3 nucleotides read TGTGCCATCAGTCGAGACAGGGCGATTGAAGCTTTCTTT.

This clone was found once. This chain connects TRBV27 to TRBJ2-1; TRBD2 matches 8 bases. The CDR3 consists of 15 residues. Trimming removed 7 bases from V and 9 bases from J; junction bases left unmatched: 14. Germline-derived CDR1 and CDR2 are MNHEY and SMNVEV (reference sequence). Here the CDR3 DNA reads TGTGCCAGCAATACCGGGACTAGGGTCCTCGGTGAGCAGTTCTTC. Amino acid sequence: CASNTGTRVLGEQFF.

V gene TRBV4-1 combines with J gene TRBJ1-1, with TRBD1 matching over 9 bases. The CDR3 totals 14 residues. Germline CDR1 reads MGHRA; CDR2 reads YSYEKL. The V and J ends lost 4 bases and 0 bases, in that order; junction bases with no gene match: 0. This CDR3 is CASSRQGVNTEAFF. CDR3 coding DNA: TGCGCCAGCAGCCGACAGGGGGTGAACACTGAAGCTTTCTTT.

There are a few counts of this clone. The rearrangement links TRBV6-6 to TRBJ2-7; perhaps D is TRBD1 or TRBD2 (5 bases each). The germline CDR1 and CDR2 sequences are MNHNY and SVGAGI (reference sequence). V lost 8 bases and J lost 0, with 8 bases in between. The CDR3 has 12 amino acids. CDR3 bases: TGTGCCAGCTCGGGGCACTCCTACGAGCAGTACTTC. This translates into CASSGHSYEQYF.

The chain uses TRBV13 and TRBJ2-7, with D possibly TRBD2 on 5 matching bases. Germline assignment: CDR1 PRHDT and CDR2 FYEKMQ (reference sequence). V was shortened by 0 bases and J by 6 bases, with 12 bases between the two germline ends. This CDR3 has 14 amino acids. The CDR3 here is CASSLGGSRAEQYF. Here the CDR3 DNA reads TGTGCCAGCAGCTTAGGAGGCTCGAGGGCCGAGCAGTACTTC. The full variable domain, with the rest looked up from reference TRBV13 and TRBJ2-7, is AAGVIQSPRHLIKEKRETATLKCYPIPRHDTVYWYQQGPGQDPQFLISFYEKMQSDKGSIPDRFSAQQFSDYHSELNMSSLELGDSALYFCASSLGGSRAEQYFGPGTRLTVT.

The J gene is TRBJ1-1, the V gene TRBV4-2, with 10 bases lining up with TRBD1. The CDR3 contains 16 residues. V shed 1 base and J 0 bases; nucleotides not matched to a gene: 2. Germline V lookup: CDR1 LGHNA, CDR2 YNFKEQ. CDR3 DNA sequence: TGTGCCAGCAGCCAAGCAGGGACAGGGGTGAACACTGAAGCTTTCTTT. Translated, it gives CASSQAGTGVNTEAFF.

The chain is built from TRBV13 and TRBJ2-5; 13 bases are shared with TRBD2. V was pared by 5 bases and J by 4 bases, with 4 bases of the junction left unmatched. Germline V gene lookup returns CDR1 PRHDT and CDR2 FYEKMQ (reference sequence). The CDR3 length is 15 residues. The CDR3 nucleotides read TGTGCCAGCAGCATTACTAGCGGGAGGGGAGAGACCCAGTACTTC. This encodes CASSITSGRGETQYF.

The V call is TRBV4-1, the J call TRBJ2-1; D is unresolved. The CDR3 sequence is 14 residues long. The V gene lost 0 bases and the J gene lost 4 bases, with 7 bases spanning the gap. CDR1 and CDR2 from the germline V gene are MGHRA and YSYEKL. The CDR3 sequence: CASSQEELYNEQFF. The CDR3 coding sequence is TGCGCCAGCAGCCAAGAGGAACTGTACAATGAGCAGTTCTTC.

The CDR3 loop is CASSPGTTPTQYF. Here the CDR3 DNA reads TGTGCCAGCAGCCCAGGGACTACTCCCACCCAGTACTTC. This chain links TRBV7-2 with TRBJ2-5; 7 bases map to TRBD2. CDR3 length equals 13 residues. Unmatched junction bases numbered 8, after V lost 5 bases and J lost 8 bases. The germline CDR1 and CDR2 sequences are SGHTA and FQGNSA.

This sequence joins TRBV6-1 and TRBJ1-2; TRBD1 agrees at 8 bases. Germline V gene lookup returns CDR1 MNHNS and CDR2 SASEGT. CDR3 length: 15 residues. V shed 5 bases, J shed 3 bases, and the junction held 8 bases outside the gene matches. CDR3 residues: CASSPRDRFDYGYTF. As DNA, the CDR3 is TGTGCCAGCAGTCCCCGGGACAGGTTCGACTATGGCTACACCTTC.

The chain joins TRBV30 to TRBJ1-2, with 7 bases aligning to TRBD1. Germline CDR1 is GTSNPN and CDR2 is SVGIG (reference sequence). The CDR3 length is 13 residues. Losses at the gene ends were 1 base for V and 6 bases for J; bases not matched to a gene: 5. The CDR3 is CAWSGAGGHGYTF. DNA for the CDR3: TGTGCCTGGAGTGGGGCAGGGGGACATGGCTACACCTTC.

This chain links TRBV5-1 with TRBJ2-1; 13 bases fit TRBD2. V gave up 4 bases and J gave up 7 bases; unmatched junction bases: 5. CDR1 SGHRS and CDR2 YFSETQ come from the germline V gene. This CDR3 contains 15 residues. As DNA, the CDR3 is TGCGCCAGCAGCCTATGGACTAGCGGGAGTAATGAGCAGTTCTTC. It specifies CASSLWTSGSNEQFF. Using reference TRBV5-1 and TRBJ2-1 for the parts outside the CDR3, the full variable domain is KAGVTQTPRYLIKTRGQQVTLSCSPISGHRSVSWYQQTPGQGLQFLFEYFSETQRNKGNFPGRFSGRQFSNSRSEMNVSTLELGDSALYLCASSLWTSGSNEQFFGPGTRLTVL.

The chain has TRBV27 and TRBJ2-2; TRBD2 agrees at 12 bases. Germline loops: CDR1 MNHEY, CDR2 SMNVEV (reference sequence). V was clipped by 8 bases and J by 6 bases; unmatched bases: 4. This CDR3 contains 14 residues. Here the CDR3 reads CASGLAGLSGELFF. The CDR3 region has the DNA TGTGCCAGCGGACTAGCGGGACTGTCCGGGGAGCTGTTTTTT.

The V and J genes are TRBV27 and TRBJ2-7, with TRBD1 matching 10 bases. The CDR3 runs to 14 residues. Germline V gives CDR1 MNHEY, CDR2 SMNVEV (reference sequence). Unmatched junction bases numbered 5, after V lost 5 bases and J lost 4 bases. CDR3 sequence reads: CASSVGTGVYEQYF. CDR3 nucleotides: TGTGCCAGCAGTGTCGGGACAGGGGTTTACGAGCAGTACTTC.

The rearrangement links TRBV6-1 to TRBJ1-3, with 8 bases identical to TRBD1. Germline V gene lookup returns CDR1 MNHNS and CDR2 SASEGT. V lost 7 bases, J lost 1 base, and 6 bases stayed unmatched. This CDR3 has 15 amino acids. The CDR3 sequence is CASTMTGVSGNTIYF. CDR3 sequence (DNA): TGTGCCAGCACCATGACAGGGGTGTCTGGAAACACCATATATTTT.

The genes are TRBV7-2 and TRBJ1-1; no reliable D call. V was cut by 1 base and J by 1 base, with 7 bases left in between. Per germline, CDR1 SGHTA and CDR2 FQGNSA. The CDR3 is 14 amino acids. The CDR3 region has the DNA TGTGCCAGCAGCTTAGAGGCCAGGAACACTGAAGCTTTCTTT. Translating gives CASSLEARNTEAFF.